This is a list of T cell receptor beta chains from one sample in a study of blood T cell repertoires in COVID-19. The method was immunoSEQ multiplex PCR; TCRdb's version includes in-frame clones alone and lacks a portion of them. The top ten clones hold 1.4% of a sample with approximately 150,000 clones, roughly 84% of them seen once. The sequenced material came from peripheral blood. The receptors originated from a man in his fifties or sixties with acute or convalescent COVID-19. Each CDR3 is given with its conserved first and last residue. The D gene is left open where the match is weak.

cdr3_nt	cdr3_aa	d_call	j_call	cdr3_length	v_call
TGTGCCTGGAAGGGACAGGGGTCCTCCTACGAGCAGTACTTC	CAWKGQGSSYEQYF	TRBD1	TRBJ2-7	14	TRBV30
TGTGCCAGCAGTGACGCAGAGAGGGCGGGCACTGAAGCTTTCTTT	CASSDAERAGTEAFF	-	TRBJ1-1	15	TRBV6-1
TGCAGCGTTGGTGGGACAGCCAATGAAAAACTGTTTTTT	CSVGGTANEKLFF	TRBD1	TRBJ1-4	13	TRBV29-1
TGTGCCAGTAACCGTGGTCCCGGGCCCCAGCATTTT	CASNRGPGPQHF	-	TRBJ1-5	12	TRBV19
TGCACCAGCAGCCATCTCGGGAGGGCCAAGGAGACGCAGTATTTT	CTSSHLGRAKETQYF	-	TRBJ2-3	15	TRBV1
TGTGCCTGGAGTGGACATACACCCGACTACGAGCAGTACTTC	CAWSGHTPDYEQYF	-	TRBJ2-7	14	TRBV30
TGTGCCAGCAGCTTGGTCGGGACAGCCCAACAAACTAATGAAAAACTGTTTTTT	CASSLVGTAQQTNEKLFF	TRBD1	TRBJ1-4	18	TRBV5-8
TGCAGCGTTGACCCTACGGGGATGGGCACTGAAGCTTTCTTT	CSVDPTGMGTEAFF	-	TRBJ1-1	14	TRBV29-1
TGTGCCAGCAGCCAACGAGGGAGCACTGAAGCTTTCTTT	CASSQRGSTEAFF	-	TRBJ1-1	13	TRBV3-1/TRBV3-2
TGTGCCACGACAAGCGGGAGGGGAAACGAGCAGTACTTC	CATTSGRGNEQYF	TRBD2	TRBJ2-7	13	TRBV6-5
TGCGCCAGCAGCTTTCTGGGGAGGGGGGAAGAGACCCAGTACTTC	CASSFLGRGEETQYF	-	TRBJ2-5	15	TRBV5-1
TGTGCCAGCAGCTTTTCTCCAGGGTCGGCCACTGAAGCTTTCTTT	CASSFSPGSATEAFF	-	TRBJ1-1	15	TRBV5-5
TGCGCCAGCAGCTTGGATGGGCAGAACACTGAAGCTTTCTTT	CASSLDGQNTEAFF	-	TRBJ1-1	14	TRBV5-1